This TCR beta chain is drawn from a study of T cell repertoires in cytomegalovirus infection. Background on the study: Recently identified HLA-C-restricted CMV epitopes were among the peptides used.

This clonotype was seen only a few times. The antigen is undetermined. TCRdb ran MiXCR on the reads and lists one entry per CDR3 protein. The sample comprises about 480,000 distinct CDR3 sequences, about 33% of which are singletons, and 17% rests with the top ten. The material sequenced was cultured PBMCs, taken from culture after CMV antigen stimulation. This TCR was recovered from a human donor in good health (CMV status not recorded). Some clones in this sample may be carry-over from other donors' samples.

The CDR3 loop is CSGTGQGFGNEKLFF. CDR3 bases: TGCAGTGGTACCGGCCAGGGGTTTGGGAATGAAAAACTGTTTTTT. This chain uses TRBV20-1 with TRBJ1-4; D perhaps matches TRBD1 (6 bases). Trimming left V 7 bases short and J 5 bases short, with 20 bases between. Germline CDR1 DFQATT, CDR2 SNEGSKA (reference sequence). The CDR3 contains 15 residues.